The 7 T cell receptor beta chains below come from one sample, sequenced in a study of blood T cell repertoires in COVID-19. Generated by immunoSEQ multiplex PCR, the TCRdb table keeps only in-frame clones and is missing some. The sample comprises 240,000 or so clones, 70% to 90% of which are singletons, and about 3.3% rests with the top ten. Sequencing input: PBMCs or T cells enriched from blood (not recorded which). The receptors were sampled from a woman aged 40-49 years with acute COVID-19.

The J gene is TRBJ2-3, the V gene TRBV20-1; D not resolved. Trimming pared 3 bases from V and 0 bases from J, leaving 13 bases between. This CDR3 has 15 residues. Germline values: CDR1 DFQATT, CDR2 SNEGSKA (reference sequence). The CDR3 DNA reads TGCAGTGCTAGTGGCGGCGCCACTAGCACAGATACGCAGTATTTT. Amino acid sequence: CSASGGATSTDTQYF.

The chain links TRBV4-1 to TRBJ2-1; 7 bases match TRBD2. The ends lost 4 bases at V and 3 bases at J; junction bases unmatched: 12. Looked up from germline, CDR1 is MGHRA and CDR2 is YSYEKL. The CDR3 contains 17 residues. DNA of the CDR3: TGCGCCAGCAGCCCTCGAGGGCCCGGGACTAACTACAATGAGCAGTTCTTC. Translation gives CASSPRGPGTNYNEQFF.

The chain couples TRBV5-8 to TRBJ2-7; tentatively, D is TRBD1 (5 bases). Germline CDR1 and CDR2: SGHTS and YDEGEE. This CDR3 is 13 amino acids long. V was trimmed by 5 bases and J by 2 bases, leaving 11 bases between them. The CDR3 bases are TGTGCCAGCAGACAGGAGCTGACCTACGAGCAGTACTTC. Its protein is CASRQELTYEQYF.

This chain uses TRBV6-2 or TRBV6-3 with TRBJ2-3; 13 bases agree with TRBD2. Germline V gene lookup returns CDR1 MNHEY and CDR2 SVGEGT. J was trimmed by 5 bases and V by 0 bases; bases with no gene match: 5. The CDR3 contains 17 residues. The CDR3 spells CASSYSWTSGSLDTQYF. The CDR3 coding sequence is TGTGCCAGCAGTTACTCGTGGACTAGCGGGAGCCTAGATACGCAGTATTTT.

The chain is built from TRBV24-1 and TRBJ1-5; D ambiguous. CDR3 size: 14 residues. Germline CDR1 KGHDR, CDR2 SFDVKD. Trimming shortened V by 2 bases and J by 6 bases, and 10 bases separated the two germline ends. The CDR3 reads CATSDSYMVQPQHF. CDR3 DNA sequence: TGTGCCACCAGTGATTCCTATATGGTTCAGCCCCAGCATTTT.

The J gene is TRBJ1-1, the V gene TRBV19, with D possibly being TRBD1 (6 bases). This CDR3 region has 14 residues. The V gene lost 4 bases and the J gene lost 3 bases, with 12 bases spanning the gap. Germline CDR1 reads LNHDA; CDR2 reads SQIVND (reference sequence). CDR3 residues: CASSTQGLDTEAFF. CDR3 in DNA: TGTGCCAGTAGTACACAGGGCTTGGACACTGAAGCTTTCTTT.

The rearrangement links TRBV5-1 to TRBJ2-7; no clear D gene. V was cut by 1 base and J by 3 bases, with 8 bases left in between. This CDR3 region has 13 residues. Germline lookup yields CDR1 SGHRS and CDR2 YFSETQ. The CDR3 DNA sequence: TGCGCCAGCAGCTTGTCACAGAACTACGAGCAGTACTTC. Translated, it gives CASSLSQNYEQYF.